This T cell receptor beta chain was sequenced in a study of T cell clonotyping in hematopoietic cell transplantation. CDR1 and CDR2 (germline): SEHNR, FQNEAQ (reference sequence). CDR3 length equals 16 residues. V gave up 1 base and J gave up 1 base; unmatched junction bases: 3. The repertoire was sequenced with immunoSEQ multiplex PCR; TCRdb's copy has only in-frame clones and lacks some. The repertoire holds under 45,000 clones, roughly 95% seen once, with 1.5% to 2% in the top ten. This clone was observed once. Time point specified: recipient sample about 28 days before transplant, after cytoreduction.

This clonotype was sampled from a man in his forties with chronic myeloid leukemia. Some clones in this sample may be carry-over from other donors' samples. Sequenced here: peripheral blood mononuclear cells, sampled before stem cell transplant. This chain links TRBV7-9 with TRBJ2-3; 9 nucleotides agree with TRBD2. The CDR3 coding sequence is TGTGCCAGCAGCTTAGGCGGGGGGGCCGGCACAGATACGCAGTATTTT. It yields the protein CASSLGGGAGTDTQYF.